The entry below gives a single TCR beta chain sequence along with its context. The antigen is not known. These data originate in a study of CD8 T cell repertoires and HIV-1 epitope variants. Findings of the study overall: Only beta chains were identified, marking proliferation to antigen, not function.

Trimming left V 3 bases short and J 8 bases short, with 10 bases between. CDR3 length: 13 residues. Germline lookup yields CDR1 SEHNR and CDR2 FQNEAQ (reference sequence). Clones were sequenced by immunoSEQ multiplex PCR, and TCRdb holds only the in-frame ones, with some missing. The profile shows a few thousand clones, about two thirds of them singletons. The chain employs TRBV7-9 and TRBJ2-2; no clear D gene. The material sequenced was cultured CD8+ T cells derived from PBMCs. The source is a male donor with HIV. The CDR3 loop is CASSLKSSGELFF. The CDR3, as DNA: TGTGCCAGCAGCTTGAAGAGTTCTGGGGAGCTGTTTTTT. The full variable domain, rest sourced from reference TRBV7-9 and TRBJ2-2, is DTGVSQNPRHKITKRGQNVTFRCDPISEHNRLYWYRQTLGQGPEFLTYFQNEAQLEKSRLLSDRFSAERPKGSFSTLEIQRTEQGDSAMYLCASSLKSSGELFFGEGSRLTVL.